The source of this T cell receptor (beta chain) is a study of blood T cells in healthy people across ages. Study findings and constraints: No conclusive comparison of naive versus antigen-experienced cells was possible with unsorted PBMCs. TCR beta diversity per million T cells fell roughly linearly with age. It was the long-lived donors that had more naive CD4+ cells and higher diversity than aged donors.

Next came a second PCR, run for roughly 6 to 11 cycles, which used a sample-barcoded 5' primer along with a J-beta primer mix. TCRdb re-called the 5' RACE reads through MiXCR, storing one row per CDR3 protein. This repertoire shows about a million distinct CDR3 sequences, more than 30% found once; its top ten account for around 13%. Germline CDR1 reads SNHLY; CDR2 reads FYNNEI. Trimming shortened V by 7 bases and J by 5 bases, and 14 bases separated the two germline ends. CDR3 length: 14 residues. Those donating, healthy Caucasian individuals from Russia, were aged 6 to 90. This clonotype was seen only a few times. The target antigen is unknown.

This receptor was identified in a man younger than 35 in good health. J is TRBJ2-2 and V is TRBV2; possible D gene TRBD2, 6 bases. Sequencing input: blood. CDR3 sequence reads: CASKMTGETGELFF. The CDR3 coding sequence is TGTGCCAGCAAAATGACGGGGGAGACCGGGGAGCTGTTTTTT.